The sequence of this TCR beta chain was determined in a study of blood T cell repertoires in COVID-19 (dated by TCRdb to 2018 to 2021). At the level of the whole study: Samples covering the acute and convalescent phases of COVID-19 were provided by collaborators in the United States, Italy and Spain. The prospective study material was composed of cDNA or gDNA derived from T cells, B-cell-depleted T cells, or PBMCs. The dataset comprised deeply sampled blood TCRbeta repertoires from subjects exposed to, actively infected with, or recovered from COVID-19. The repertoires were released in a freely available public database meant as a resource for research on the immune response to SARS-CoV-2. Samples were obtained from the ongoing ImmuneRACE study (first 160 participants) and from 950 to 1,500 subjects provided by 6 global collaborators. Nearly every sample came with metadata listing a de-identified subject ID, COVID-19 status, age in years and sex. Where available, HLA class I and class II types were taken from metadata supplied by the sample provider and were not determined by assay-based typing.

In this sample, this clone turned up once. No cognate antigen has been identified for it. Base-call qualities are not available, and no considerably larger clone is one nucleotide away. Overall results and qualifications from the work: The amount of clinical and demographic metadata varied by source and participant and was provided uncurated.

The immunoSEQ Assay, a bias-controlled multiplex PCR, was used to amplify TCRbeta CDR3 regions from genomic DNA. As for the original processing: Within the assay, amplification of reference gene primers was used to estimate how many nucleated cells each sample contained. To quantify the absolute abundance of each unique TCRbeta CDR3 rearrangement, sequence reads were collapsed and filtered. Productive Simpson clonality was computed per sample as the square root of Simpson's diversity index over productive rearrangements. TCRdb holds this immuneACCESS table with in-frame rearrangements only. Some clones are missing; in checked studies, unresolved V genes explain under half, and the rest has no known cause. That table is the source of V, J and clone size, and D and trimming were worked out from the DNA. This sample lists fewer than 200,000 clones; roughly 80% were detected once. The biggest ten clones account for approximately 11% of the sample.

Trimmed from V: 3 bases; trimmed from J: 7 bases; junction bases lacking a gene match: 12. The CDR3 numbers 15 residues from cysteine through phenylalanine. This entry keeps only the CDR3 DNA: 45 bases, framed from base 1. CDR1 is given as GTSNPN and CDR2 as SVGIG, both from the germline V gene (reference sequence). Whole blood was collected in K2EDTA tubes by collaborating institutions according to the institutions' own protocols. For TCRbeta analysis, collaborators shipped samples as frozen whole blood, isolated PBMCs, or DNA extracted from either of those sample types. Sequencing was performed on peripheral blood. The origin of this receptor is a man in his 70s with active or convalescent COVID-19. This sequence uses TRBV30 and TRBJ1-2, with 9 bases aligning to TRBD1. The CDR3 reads CAWRGRDRALGGYTF. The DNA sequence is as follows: TGTGCCTGGAGAGGCCGGGACAGGGCTTTGGGTGGCTACACCTTC.